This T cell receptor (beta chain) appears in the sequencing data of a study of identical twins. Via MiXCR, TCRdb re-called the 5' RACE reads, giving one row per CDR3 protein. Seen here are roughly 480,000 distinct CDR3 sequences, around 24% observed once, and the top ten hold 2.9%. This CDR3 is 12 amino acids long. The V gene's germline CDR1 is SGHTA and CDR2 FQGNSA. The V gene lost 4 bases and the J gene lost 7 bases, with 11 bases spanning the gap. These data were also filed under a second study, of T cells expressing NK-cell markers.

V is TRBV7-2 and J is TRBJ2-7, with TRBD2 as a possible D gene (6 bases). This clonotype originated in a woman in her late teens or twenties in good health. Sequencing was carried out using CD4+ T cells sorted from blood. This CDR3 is CASSSTRGEQYF. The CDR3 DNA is TGTGCCAGCAGCTCAACCCGGGGGGAGCAGTACTTC.